This T cell receptor (beta chain) originates from a study of T cells in pancreatic ductal adenocarcinoma. The selected patients with pancreatic ductal adenocarcinoma had surgery but no neoadjuvant therapy. Some clones are missing from TCRdb's copy, which holds only in-frame ones; the method was immunoSEQ multiplex PCR. In the table there are roughly 16,000 clones, under 95% of which are singletons. This receptor was taken from a human donor with pancreatic ductal adenocarcinoma. Input material: PBMCs.

The CDR3 nucleotides read TGTGCCAGCAGTTACTCGGCCCTGAACACTGAAGCTTTCTTT. This translates into CASSYSALNTEAFF. V is TRBV6-6 and J is TRBJ1-1; D not certain. Germline V CDR1 and CDR2: MNHNY, SVGAGI (reference sequence). V was clipped by 0 bases and J by 0 bases, with 5 bases between them. The CDR3 consists of 14 residues.